This TCR beta chain was profiled in a study of blood T cell repertoires in COVID-19. As for the study in general: Sites in the United States, Italy and Spain provided acute and convalescent COVID-19 samples. PBMCs, B-cell-depleted T cells, or T cells provided the cDNA or gDNA that made up the material.

In germline, CDR1 is SNHLY, CDR2 FYNNEI. The V gene lost 6 bases and the J gene lost 3 bases, with 6 bases spanning the gap. The CDR3 length is 13 residues. Regarding this clone: Other DNA sequences in the same sample also yield this CDR3.

How the authors handled the data: By means of reference gene primer amplification, nucleated cell counts were estimated. Using immunoSEQ multiplex PCR, the repertoire was profiled, and TCRdb retains in-frame clones only, with some absent. The V and J calls and clone size are taken from that table; D and trimming were inferred from the DNA. Of more than 80,000 clones detected, 72% appear once; the ten largest clones hold 20% to 25%. Source material: peripheral blood. The source is a woman aged 60-75 years in a cohort sampled during active or convalescent COVID-19. The rearrangement joins TRBV2 to TRBJ1-6, with D possibly being TRBD1 (6 bases). The CDR3 reads CASRDSYNSPLHF. CDR3 DNA sequence: TGTGCCAGCAGGGACAGCTATAATTCACCCCTCCACTTT. Looking up the rest from reference TRBV2 and TRBJ1-6 gives the full variable domain: EPEVTQTPSHQVTQMGQEVILRCVPISNHLYFYWYRQILGQKVEFLVSFYNNEISEKSEIFDDQFSVERPDGSNFTLKIRSTKLEDSAMYFCASRDSYNSPLHFGNGTRLTVT.